This TCR beta chain derives from a study of cytomegalovirus exposure and HLA in healthy donors. The assay was immunoSEQ multiplex PCR, and TCRdb's table has in-frame clones only and misses some. This table has under 350,000 clones, approximately 86% appearing once. J gave up 0 bases and V 1 base, and 5 bases lay outside the gene matches. CDR1 and CDR2 (germline): SGHTA, FQGNSA. The CDR3 length is 17 residues. This TCR was sampled from a woman aged 18-35 years in good health and CMV-seronegative. V usage is TRBV7-2 and J usage is TRBJ2-3; 9 bases are a match to TRBD1. The sequenced material came from PBMCs. CDR3 amino acids: CASSLVGTGISTDTQYF. The CDR3 region has the DNA TGTGCCAGCAGCTTAGTAGGGACAGGGATTAGCACAGATACGCAGTATTTT.